The 30 T cell receptor beta chains presented below share a single source sample, sequenced in a study of patients and donors after allogeneic stem cell transplantation. TCRdb ran MiXCR on the RT-PCR reads and lists one entry per CDR3 protein. The table includes around 150,000 distinct CDR3 sequences, approximately 28% detected once. The specimen sequenced was blood, either unsorted or a sorted T cell fraction (not recorded which). Receptor source: a human donor who was either an allogeneic HSCT recipient or a stem cell or donor lymphocyte infusion donor (not recorded which). It is not recorded whose cells these are; they may come from a transplant donor.

This clonotype came up many times. The rearrangement uses TRBV5-5 and TRBJ1-4; D unresolved. The CDR3 runs to 13 residues. The germline CDR1 and CDR2 sequences are SGHKS and YYEKEE (reference sequence). The V end lost 0 bases, the J end lost 3 bases, and 3 bases lay between the germline ends. DNA of the CDR3: TGTGCCAGCAGCTTGGACCCTAATGAAAAACTGTTTTTT. Protein product: CASSLDPNEKLFF.

The sample holds many counts of this clonotype. J is TRBJ1-2 and V is TRBV15; D remains unclear. Trimming stripped 5 bases from V and 5 bases from J, with 15 bases between. Germline V gives CDR1 LNHNV, CDR2 YYDKDF (reference sequence). This CDR3 region has 14 residues. CDR3 residues: CATSAASSGYGYTF. CDR3 bases: TGTGCCACCAGCGCGGCCAGCTCCGGGTATGGCTACACCTTC.

This clonotype showed up just a few times. The rearrangement joins TRBV10-3 to TRBJ1-1; 8 positions agree with TRBD1. J was trimmed by 5 bases and V by 4 bases; bases with no gene match: 6. Germline V gene lookup returns CDR1 ENHRY and CDR2 SYGVKD. The CDR3 contains 14 residues. The CDR3 sequence is CAISAGRGQTEAFF. As DNA, the CDR3 is TGTGCCATCAGTGCGGGCAGGGGGCAGACTGAAGCTTTCTTT.

The V call is TRBV3-1, the J call TRBJ1-1; the D is unclear. CDR3 length equals 14 residues. Germline loops: CDR1 LGHDT, CDR2 YNNKEL (reference sequence). The V and J ends lost 3 bases and 5 bases respectively, with 13 bases between them. In DNA, the CDR3 is TGTGCCAGCAGCCAGTTCCCGGGTGGGACTGAAGCTTTCTTT. It translates to CASSQFPGGTEAFF.

The chain is built from TRBV5-1 and TRBJ2-3, with a weak D call TRBD2 (5 bases). V was cut by 7 bases and J by 3 bases, with 12 bases left in between. This CDR3 spans 13 amino acids. From germline, CDR1 is SGHRS and CDR2 YFSETQ. The DNA of the CDR3 is TGCGCCAGCCAAACTAGTCGGACAGATACGCAGTATTTT. It specifies CASQTSRTDTQYF.

V and J are TRBV4-1 and TRBJ1-2, with TRBD1 matching over 7 bases. Germline V gene data show CDR1 as MGHRA and CDR2 as YSYEKL. J was trimmed by 1 base and V by 3 bases; bases with no gene match: 8. The length of the CDR3 is 16 residues. CDR3 nucleotides: TGCGCCAGCAGCCACTACAGGGGACTCAATAACTATGGCTACACCTTC. Its translation is CASSHYRGLNNYGYTF.

There are a few counts of this clonotype. Germline is not matched at one junction end, which may reflect a read error. V gene TRBV7-7 combines with J gene TRBJ2-7; 8 bases align to TRBD1. The CDR3 is 13 amino acids. Germline V lookup: CDR1 SSHAT, CDR2 FNYEAQ (reference sequence). CDR3 sequence: CASSTDRATEQYF. CDR3 nucleotides: TGTGCTAGCAGCACGGACAGGGCCACCGAGCAGTACTTC.

This clonotype has only a few counts. The chain has TRBV12-3 or TRBV12-4 and TRBJ2-7; maybe TRBD2 (5 bases). V was pared by 2 bases and J by 0 bases, with 8 bases between. The CDR3 runs to 14 residues. CDR3: CASSLLALSYEQYF. In DNA, the CDR3 is TGTGCCAGCAGTTTACTAGCCCTCTCCTACGAGCAGTACTTC.

Ten or more counts support this clonotype. The chain joins TRBV25-1 to TRBJ1-2, with D uncertain. Germline CDR1 is MGHDK and CDR2 is SYGVNS. CDR3 size: 13 residues. With 3 bases removed from V and 4 bases from J, the gap between germline ends came to 9 bases. The CDR3 DNA follows: TGTGCCAGCAGTGAGGGCCAAGGCTATGGCTACACCTTC. This codes for CASSEGQGYGYTF.

The V gene is TRBV6-5, the J gene TRBJ2-7, with D perhaps TRBD2 (5 bases). The V gene's germline CDR1 is MNHEY and CDR2 SVGAGI. The CDR3 is made up of 14 amino acids. V was shortened by 8 bases and J by 2 bases, with 16 bases between the two germline ends. The CDR3 DNA reads as TGTGCCAGCTCAACCACGGGGAGAACCTACGAGCAGTACTTC. This gives the protein CASSTTGRTYEQYF.

This clonotype was found a few times. V and J are TRBV7-9 and TRBJ1-6, with a possible D match to TRBD1 (5 bases). Per germline, CDR1 SEHNR and CDR2 FQNEAQ (reference sequence). The CDR3 length is 18 residues. Trimming took off 6 bases at V and 0 bases at J, with 18 bases between the two ends. The CDR3 bases are TGTGCCAGCAGTTACGTTCACAGGCTCCGCTCCTATAATTCACCCCTCCACTTT. It translates to CASSYVHRLRSYNSPLHF.

This clonotype was seen only a few times. CDR3 in amino acids: CASSWALEASGNTIYF. For the CDR3, the DNA is TGTGCCAGCAGCTGGGCCTTGGAGGCCTCTGGAAACACCATATATTTT. The chain links TRBV5-5 to TRBJ1-3; D gene unclear. With 3 bases removed from V and 0 bases from J, the gap between germline ends came to 13 bases. The CDR3 is made up of 16 amino acids. CDR1 is SGHKS, CDR2 YYEKEE, per germline (reference sequence).

The table lists this clonotype with many counts. This chain links TRBV12-3 or TRBV12-4 with TRBJ1-4; 7 nucleotides match TRBD1. The junction had 8 bases not matched to a gene; V was cut back by 6 bases and J by 7 bases. The CDR3 sequence is 14 residues long. CDR3 bases: TGTGCCAGCAGGAGGGACAGTTTAAGTGAAAAACTGTTTTTT. Translation: CASRRDSLSEKLFF.

The chain couples TRBV7-9 to TRBJ1-1; weak D call: TRBD1 (6 bases). V dropped 6 bases and J dropped 0 bases, with 8 bases sitting between them. The CDR3 is made up of 13 amino acids. Germline CDR1 reads SEHNR; CDR2 reads FQNEAQ (reference sequence). CDR3 amino acids: CASRRGMNTEAFF. In DNA form, the CDR3 reads TGTGCCAGCAGGAGGGGGATGAACACTGAAGCTTTCTTT.

The sample holds a few counts of this clonotype. J is TRBJ1-5 and V is TRBV12-3 or TRBV12-4, with TRBD1 as a possible D gene (5 bases). The V and J ends lost 6 bases and 7 bases respectively, with 19 bases between them. The CDR3 loop spans 15 amino acids. CDR3 nucleotides: TGTGCCAGCAGCCGTAGGGAAGGGGCTAGGCAGCCCCAGCATTTT. Its protein product is CASSRREGARQPQHF.

The rearrangement uses TRBV18 and TRBJ1-5, with D possibly being TRBD1 (5 bases). Germline V gene lookup returns CDR1 KGHSH and CDR2 LQKENI. The CDR3 extends over 18 amino acids. V was trimmed by 2 bases and J by 2 bases, leaving 19 bases between them. CDR3 protein: CASSPFKIGRVGNQPQHF. As DNA, the CDR3 is TGTGCCAGCTCACCATTCAAAATCGGCAGGGTAGGCAATCAGCCCCAGCATTTT.

The chain carries TRBV7-9 and TRBJ2-5; 11 bases match TRBD1. The CDR3 loop spans 16 amino acids. V shed 6 bases, J shed 0 bases, and the junction held 6 bases outside the gene matches. CDR1 SEHNR and CDR2 FQNEAQ come from the germline V gene (reference sequence). The CDR3 DNA is TGTGCCAGCAGAACCCCGGGACAGGGGGACCAAGAGACCCAGTACTTC. Translating gives CASRTPGQGDQETQYF.

This clonotype was detected only a few times. This chain joins TRBV12-3 or TRBV12-4 and TRBJ2-2; 8 bases align to TRBD1. CDR3 length: 15 residues. J was trimmed by 4 bases and V by 6 bases; bases with no gene match: 7. For the CDR3, the DNA is TGTGCCAGCAGCGACAGGGGATCGTTCACCGGGGAGCTGTTTTTT. Translated, it gives CASSDRGSFTGELFF.

V usage is TRBV6-6 and J usage is TRBJ1-2, with TRBD1 identical over 7 bases. CDR1 and CDR2 from the germline V gene are MNHNY and SVGAGI (reference sequence). The CDR3 loop spans 14 amino acids. The J segment lost 4 bases and the V segment lost 5 bases, leaving 7 bases of the junction unmatched. CDR3 sequence: CASSLDRDVYGYTF. In nucleotides, the CDR3 is TGTGCCAGCAGTCTCGACAGGGACGTCTATGGCTACACCTTC.

The J gene is TRBJ1-1, the V gene TRBV27, with TRBD1 identical over 8 bases. V lost 3 bases and J lost 4; bases outside the gene matches: 7. This CDR3 contains 15 residues. Germline V CDR1 and CDR2: MNHEY, SMNVEV (reference sequence). The CDR3 loop is CASSLTGAPLTEAFF. DNA of the CDR3: TGTGCCAGCAGTTTGACAGGGGCTCCTCTCACTGAAGCTTTCTTT.

This clonotype has more than one count but fewer than ten. The rearrangement joins TRBV19 to TRBJ1-1; D is possibly TRBD1 (6 bases). CDR1 and CDR2 from the germline V gene are LNHDA and SQIVND (reference sequence). The CDR3 totals 15 residues. V gave up 4 bases and J gave up 0 bases, with 12 bases separating them. The CDR3 nucleotides are TGTGCCAGTAGTACGAAACAGGGTATGAACACTGAAGCTTTCTTT. Protein sequence: CASSTKQGMNTEAFF.

This rearrangement joins TRBV12-3 or TRBV12-4 to TRBJ1-6; D not certain. The CDR3 is made up of 13 amino acids. Trimming took 5 bases from V and 6 from J, leaving 8 bases between them. The CDR3 reads CASSTNFNSPLHF. The CDR3 DNA sequence: TGTGCCAGCAGTACAAACTTTAATTCACCCCTCCACTTT.

The CDR3 DNA is TGTGCCATCAGTCCCCAGGATTTGGAGACCCAGTACTTC. As protein: CAISPQDLETQYF. The V and J genes are TRBV10-3 and TRBJ2-5; no clear D gene. V lost 5 bases, J lost 5 bases, and 12 bases lay in between. From germline, CDR1 is ENHRY and CDR2 SYGVKD. The CDR3 consists of 13 residues.

V gene TRBV28 combines with J gene TRBJ2-7; D is undetermined. CDR3 length: 16 amino acids. CDR1 is MDHEN, CDR2 SYDVKM, per germline. V lost 6 bases and J 9 bases, leaving 27 bases between the germline ends. This chain's CDR3 is CASSINVNPERFVQYF. CDR3 coding DNA: TGTGCCAGCAGCATCAATGTTAACCCCGAGCGCTTCGTGCAGTACTTC.

This clonotype has a count of ten or more. The rearrangement uses TRBV7-9 and TRBJ2-7; possible D gene TRBD2, 6 bases. Germline assignment: CDR1 SEHNR and CDR2 FQNEAQ (reference sequence). CDR3 size: 12 residues. Trimming removed 5 bases from V and 1 base from J, with 6 bases in between. The CDR3 nucleotides are TGTGCCAGCAGCCGGGAGTCCTACGAGCAGTACTTC. Translating it yields CASSRESYEQYF.

This clonotype was detected a few times. V gene TRBV27 combines with J gene TRBJ2-1, with TRBD2 matching 7 bases. After removal of 5 bases from V and 5 bases from J, the junction contained 6 bases not matched to a gene. Germline V gene lookup returns CDR1 MNHEY and CDR2 SMNVEV (reference sequence). This CDR3 has 14 residues. Written as DNA, the CDR3 is TGTGCCAGCAGTCCCGGACTAGGAAACAATGAGCAGTTCTTC. This sequence encodes CASSPGLGNNEQFF.

About this clonotype itself: At one boundary the junction diverges from the germline segment, which might be a read error. The rearrangement joins TRBV14 to TRBJ1-3, with a possible D match to TRBD1 (5 bases). Germline V gene sequence: CDR1 SGHDN, CDR2 FVKESK. The CDR3 contains 16 residues. The DNA for the CDR3 is TGTGCCAGCGGCCAGGGCGGGCCGTTCTCTGGAAACACCATATATTTT. Residues: CASGQGGPFSGNTIYF.

This clonotype showed up just a few times. The chain links TRBV29-1 to TRBJ2-7; TRBD1 is a possible D gene (6 bases). CDR3 length: 11 amino acids. Germline V gene lookup returns CDR1 SQVTM and CDR2 ANQGSEA. Trimming stripped 6 bases from V and 3 bases from J, with 9 bases between. CDR3 in amino acids: CSVWTVYEQYF. CDR3 DNA sequence: TGCAGCGTCTGGACAGTCTACGAGCAGTACTTC.

This clonotype was seen a few times. The rearrangement joins TRBV12-3 or TRBV12-4 to TRBJ1-3; D gene ambiguous. CDR3 length: 17 residues. The V gene lost 11 bases and the J gene lost 0 bases, with 23 bases spanning the gap. The CDR3 is CAASFTDNDRSGNTIYF. The CDR3 DNA sequence: TGTGCCGCAAGTTTTACCGACAACGACCGCTCTGGAAACACCATATATTTT.

The chain is built from TRBV7-6 and TRBJ1-6, with TRBD1 matching 10 bases. Trimming took 5 bases from V and 6 from J; bases not matched to a gene: 7. Germline lookup yields CDR1 SGHVS and CDR2 FNYEAQ. The CDR3 is made up of 16 amino acids. CDR3 in amino acids: CASSMGQGLSNSPLHF. DNA of the CDR3: TGTGCCAGCAGCATGGGACAGGGGCTCAGTAATTCACCCCTCCACTTT. Looking up the rest from reference TRBV7-6 and TRBJ1-6 gives the full variable domain: GAGVSQSPRYKVTKRGQDVALRCDPISGHVSLYWYRQALGQGPEFLTYFNYEAQQDKSGLPNDRFSAERPEGSISTLTIQRTEQRDSAMYRCASSMGQGLSNSPLHFGNGTRLTVT.